This T cell receptor beta chain comes out of a study of OX40 agonist ivuxolimab in advanced cancers. On the study more broadly: People who had prior anti-PD-1, anti-PD-L1 or anti-CTLA-4 therapy could take part, and around 40% had some.

TCRdb's table, derived via immunoSEQ multiplex PCR, lists solely in-frame clones and lacks some. The sample has about 100,000 clones, 70% to 90% seen once. Trimming removed 6 bases from V and 7 bases from J, with 4 bases in between. The CDR3 is 11 residues long. CDR1 SGHTA and CDR2 FQGNSA come from the germline V gene. This clone was counted only a few times. The chain links TRBV7-2 to TRBJ1-6, with D unclear. The source of this sequence is an adult with an advanced solid tumor such as melanoma, head and neck, liver or kidney cancer. Sequenced here: CD4+ or CD8+ T cells sorted from blood, sampled in a trial of the OX40 agonist ivuxolimab. This CDR3 reads CASRENSPLHF. In nucleotides, the CDR3 is TGTGCCAGCAGGGAAAATTCACCCCTCCACTTT.